This is a list of T cell receptor beta chains from one sample in a study of identifying expanded T cells in peripheral blood. This table comes from immunoSEQ multiplex PCR, and its TCRdb copy is limited to in-frame clones, with some not included. The top ten clones hold about 8% of a sample with 100,000 to 150,000 clones, 86% of them seen once. Sequencing input: blood. Receptors originate from a person aged 18 to 70 in good health. Both conserved end residues are part of each CDR3. D genes are given only for firm matches. Size is omitted from some rows. Given values are once, few, many or a class for expanded clones.

D gene	V gene	clone size	J gene	CDR3 protein	CDR3 DNA
NA	TRBV5-1	NA	TRBJ2-5	CASSLAGSSPQTQYF	TGCGCCAGCAGCTTGGCCGGGAGCAGTCCCCAGACCCAGTACTTC
NA	TRBV11-2	NA	TRBJ2-3	CASSLSLSDTQYF	TGTGCCAGCAGCTTAAGCCTGTCAGATACGCAGTATTTT
NA	TRBV5-5	NA	TRBJ2-3	CASSLAFGGASGDTQYF	TGTGCCAGCAGCTTGGCCTTTGGCGGCGCCTCTGGAGATACGCAGTATTTT
NA	TRBV30	NA	TRBJ1-1	CAWIPKGSRGDTEAFF	TGTGCCTGGATTCCAAAAGGGTCCAGGGGCGACACTGAAGCTTTCTTT
TRBD1	TRBV4-1	NA	TRBJ1-2	CASSQGDRNYGYTF	TGCGCCAGCAGCCAGGGGGACAGGAACTATGGCTACACCTTC
NA	TRBV30	NA	TRBJ1-1	CAWSGDRKMNTEAFF	TGTGCCTGGAGTGGGGACCGGAAAATGAACACTGAAGCTTTCTTT
NA	TRBV19	once	TRBJ1-1	CASSISPAEPTTEAFF	TGTGCCAGTAGTATATCCCCAGCCGAACCAACCACTGAAGCTTTCTTT
NA	TRBV28	few	TRBJ1-2	CASREGPANYGYTF	TGTGCCAGCAGGGAGGGCCCAGCTAACTATGGCTACACCTTC
NA	TRBV5-6	NA	TRBJ2-1	CASNLRGHEQFF	TGTGCCAGCAACCTTCGAGGCCATGAGCAGTTCTTC
NA	TRBV6-6	NA	TRBJ1-1	CASSPFRDAFF	TGTGCCAGCAGTCCCTTCCGAGACGCTTTCTTT
TRBD2	TRBV5-1	NA	TRBJ2-1	CASSLALAGAYEQFF	TGCGCCAGCAGCTTGGCCCTAGCGGGAGCATATGAGCAGTTCTTC
TRBD2	TRBV5-1	NA	TRBJ2-7	CASSLVTSGSLEQYF	TGCGCCAGCAGCTTGGTGACTAGCGGGAGCCTCGAGCAGTACTTC
NA	TRBV2	NA	TRBJ1-1	CASSQAWGRSEAFF	TGTGCCAGCAGTCAAGCTTGGGGCAGATCTGAAGCTTTCTTT
NA	TRBV11-2	few	TRBJ2-3	CASSFISVRRDAHDTQYF	TGTGCCAGCAGCTTTATATCGGTTCGGCGGGACGCACACGATACGCAGTATTTT
NA	TRBV4-1	once	TRBJ2-1	CASSQDRQVGYNEQFF	TGCGCCAGCAGCCAAGATCGGCAGGTGGGATACAATGAGCAGTTCTTC
NA	TRBV6-6	once	TRBJ2-4	CASSHEYRVENIQYF	TGTGCCAGCAGCCACGAGTACAGGGTGGAAAACATTCAGTACTTC
NA	TRBV19	NA	TRBJ1-4	CATLEPSTNEKLFF	TGTGCCACCCTAGAACCTTCGACTAATGAAAAACTGTTTTTT
TRBD1	TRBV9	NA	TRBJ1-2	CASSVEGAGGYTF	TGTGCCAGCAGCGTAGAGGGGGCGGGCGGCTACACCTTC
NA	TRBV10-3	once	TRBJ1-3	CAIGDIALSGNTIYF	TGTGCCATCGGCGACATCGCCCTCTCTGGAAACACCATATATTTT
NA	TRBV4-3	NA	TRBJ1-4	CASSQEGGAGEKLFF	TGCGCCAGCAGCCAGGAGGGGGGGGCAGGAGAAAAACTGTTTTTT
TRBD2	TRBV9	NA	TRBJ2-5	CASSPNAGEETQYF	TGTGCCAGCAGCCCAAATGCGGGGGAAGAGACCCAGTACTTC
NA	TRBV6-6	few	TRBJ1-5	CASSYPGEGQPQHF	TGTGCCAGCAGTTACCCGGGTGAAGGGCAGCCCCAGCATTTT
TRBD1	TRBV19	NA	TRBJ1-6	CASSPPGQTYNSPLHF	TGTGCCAGTAGTCCCCCGGGACAGACCTATAATTCACCCCTCCACTTT
NA	TRBV11-3	NA	TRBJ2-7	CASSFSRARTEQYF	TGTGCCAGCAGCTTTAGCCGGGCTAGAACAGAGCAGTACTTC
NA	TRBV14	once	TRBJ1-1	CASRLLMNTEAFF	TGTGCCAGCCGCCTCCTGATGAACACTGAAGCTTTCTTT
NA	TRBV28	NA	TRBJ2-7	CASSLAGFYEQYF	TGTGCCAGCAGTTTGGCAGGGTTCTACGAGCAGTACTTC
NA	TRBV7-2	NA	TRBJ2-7	CASSFQGGPSYEQYF	TGTGCCAGCAGCTTTCAAGGGGGGCCCTCCTACGAGCAGTACTTC
NA	TRBV18	NA	TRBJ1-3	CASSSTATGNTIYF	TGTGCCAGCTCATCGACAGCTACTGGAAACACCATATATTTT
TRBD1	TRBV4-2	NA	TRBJ1-6	CASSQDPGQGTSPLHF	TGTGCCAGCAGCCAAGATCCGGGACAGGGGACGTCACCCCTCCACTTT
NA	TRBV30	NA	TRBJ2-1	CAWRLTETYNEQFF	TGTGCCTGGAGGCTAACCGAAACCTACAATGAGCAGTTCTTC
NA	TRBV27	NA	TRBJ2-3	CASSFTLEPDTQYF	TGTGCCAGCAGTTTTACCCTTGAGCCAGATACGCAGTATTTT
NA	TRBV5-8	NA	TRBJ2-1	CASNYRSEQFF	TGTGCCAGCAACTACAGGTCTGAGCAGTTCTTC
NA	TRBV7-9	NA	TRBJ1-1	CASRVGDEAFF	TGTGCCAGCAGGGTGGGGGATGAAGCTTTCTTT
TRBD1	TRBV5-8	NA	TRBJ2-3	CASSLDRGTDTQYF	TGTGCCAGCAGCCTGGACAGGGGAACAGATACGCAGTATTTT
TRBD2	TRBV6-5	NA	TRBJ2-3	CASNLAGADTQYF	TGTGCCAGCAATCTAGCGGGAGCAGATACGCAGTATTTT
TRBD1	TRBV5-8	NA	TRBJ1-1	CASSMDMGSTGGYTEAFF	TGTGCCAGCAGCATGGACATGGGCTCGACAGGGGGCTATACTGAAGCTTTCTTT
NA	TRBV7-2	NA	TRBJ1-3	CASSFQSISGNTIYF	TGTGCCAGCAGCTTTCAGTCTATCTCTGGAAACACCATATATTTT
TRBD1	TRBV6-1	NA	TRBJ2-7	CASRDRVGGYEQYF	TGTGCCAGCAGGGACAGGGTCGGGGGATACGAGCAGTACTTC
NA	TRBV2	NA	TRBJ2-1	CASRVAESSYNEQFF	TGTGCCAGCAGAGTAGCGGAAAGCTCCTACAATGAGCAGTTCTTC
NA	TRBV28	NA	TRBJ2-4	CASSPALAAKNIQYF	TGTGCCAGCAGCCCCGCGTTGGCTGCCAAAAACATTCAGTACTTC
NA	TRBV7-8	NA	TRBJ1-2	CANSFYRATYGYTF	TGTGCCAACAGCTTCTACCGGGCTACCTATGGCTACACCTTC
NA	TRBV11-2	NA	TRBJ2-1	CASSLVSYNEQFF	TGTGCCAGCAGCTTAGTATCCTACAATGAGCAGTTCTTC
NA	TRBV30	NA	TRBJ2-1	CAWSGRGAASYNEQFF	TGTGCCTGGAGTGGACGGGGGGCCGCCTCCTACAATGAGCAGTTCTTC
TRBD1	TRBV4-2	NA	TRBJ2-7	CASSQVSSRDRGYEQYF	TGTGCCAGCAGCCAAGTTTCGAGTAGGGACAGGGGCTACGAGCAGTACTTC
NA	TRBV14	once	TRBJ2-7	CASSQGDYEQYF	TGTGCCAGCAGCCAAGGGGACTACGAGCAGTACTTC
NA	TRBV30	NA	TRBJ2-1	CAWTMTGFSYNEQFF	TGTGCCTGGACCATGACTGGCTTTTCCTACAATGAGCAGTTCTTC
TRBD1	TRBV7-2	NA	TRBJ1-2	CASSPGQGRNYGYTF	TGTGCCAGCAGCCCGGGACAGGGAAGGAACTATGGCTACACCTTC
NA	TRBV4-1	NA	TRBJ2-7	CASSQVVFSRAQISYEQYF	TGCGCCAGCAGCCAAGTTGTTTTTTCCAGGGCCCAAATTTCCTACGAGCAGTACTTC
NA	TRBV5-6	NA	TRBJ2-3	CASSLLTVDTQYF	TGTGCCAGCAGCCTGTTGACAGTAGACACGCAGTATTTT
NA	TRBV21-1	few	TRBJ1-2	CASSPRPGQGENYTF	TGTGCCAGCAGCCCCCGGCCGGGACAGGGCGAAAACTACACCTTC
NA	TRBV7-2	NA	TRBJ2-4	CASSLPRNIQYF	TGTGCCAGCAGCTTACCTAGAAACATTCAGTACTTC
NA	TRBV14	NA	TRBJ2-5	CASSQSLAGRTQETQYF	TGTGCCAGCAGCCAATCCCTCGCCGGACGGACCCAAGAGACCCAGTACTTC
NA	TRBV11-3	NA	TRBJ2-1	CASSRGRTNDNEQFF	TGTGCCAGCAGCCGGGGACGGACAAATGACAATGAGCAGTTCTTC
NA	TRBV2	NA	TRBJ2-3	CASGGLAENTQYF	TGTGCCAGCGGGGGCCTAGCGGAAAATACGCAGTATTTT
TRBD2	TRBV4-2	NA	TRBJ2-1	CASSQEVFRASGTLNEQFF	TGTGCCAGCAGCCAAGAAGTTTTTCGGGCTAGCGGGACTCTCAATGAGCAGTTCTTC
NA	TRBV28	NA	TRBJ1-1	CASSSQGSGRNTEAFF	TGTGCCAGCAGTTCACAGGGTAGCGGTAGGAACACTGAAGCTTTCTTT
NA	TRBV4-2	once	TRBJ2-2	CASSPGNTGELFF	TGTGCCAGCAGCCCTGGGAACACCGGGGAGCTGTTTTTT
NA	TRBV5-4	NA	TRBJ2-1	CASSQDGGREQFF	TGTGCCAGCAGCCAGGACGGAGGGAGGGAGCAGTTCTTC
NA	TRBV5-5	NA	TRBJ1-4	CASSLVVPTNEKLFF	TGTGCCAGCAGCTTGGTAGTTCCAACTAATGAAAAACTGTTTTTT
TRBD1	TRBV11-3	NA	TRBJ1-4	CASSLYGKGAPNEKLFF	TGTGCCAGCAGCTTATATGGCAAGGGGGCCCCGAATGAAAAACTGTTTTTT